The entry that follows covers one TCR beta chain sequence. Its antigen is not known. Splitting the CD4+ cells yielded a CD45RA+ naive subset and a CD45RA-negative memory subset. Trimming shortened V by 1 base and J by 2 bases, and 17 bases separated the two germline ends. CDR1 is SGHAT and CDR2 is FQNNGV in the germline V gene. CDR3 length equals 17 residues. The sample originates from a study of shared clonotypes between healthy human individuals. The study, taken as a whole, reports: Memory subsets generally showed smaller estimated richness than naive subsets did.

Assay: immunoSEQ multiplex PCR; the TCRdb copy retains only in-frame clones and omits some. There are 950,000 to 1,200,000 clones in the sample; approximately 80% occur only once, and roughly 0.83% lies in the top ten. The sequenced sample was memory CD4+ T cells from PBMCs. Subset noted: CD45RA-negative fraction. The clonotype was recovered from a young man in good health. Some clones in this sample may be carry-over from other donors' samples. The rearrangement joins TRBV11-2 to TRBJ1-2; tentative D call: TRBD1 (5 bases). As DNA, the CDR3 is TGTGCCAGCAGCTTAGGCCTTACGTGGGGGGAGAACTATGGCTACACCTTC. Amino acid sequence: CASSLGLTWGENYGYTF. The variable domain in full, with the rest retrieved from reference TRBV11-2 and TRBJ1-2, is EAGVAQSPRYKIIEKRQSVAFWCNPISGHATLYWYQQILGQGPKLLIQFQNNGVVDDSQLPKDRFSAERLKGVDSTLKIQPAKLEDSAVYLCASSLGLTWGENYGYTFGSGTRLTVV.